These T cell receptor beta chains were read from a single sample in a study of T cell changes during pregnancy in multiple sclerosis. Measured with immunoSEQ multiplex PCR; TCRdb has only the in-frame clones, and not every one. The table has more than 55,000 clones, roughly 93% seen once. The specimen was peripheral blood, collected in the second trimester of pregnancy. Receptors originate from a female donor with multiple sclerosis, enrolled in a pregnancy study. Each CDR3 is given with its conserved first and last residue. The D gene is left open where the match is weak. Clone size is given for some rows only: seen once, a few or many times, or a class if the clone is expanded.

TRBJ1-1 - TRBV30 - CASYSYTEAFF TGTGCCTCTTACAGTTACACTGAAGCTTTCTTT
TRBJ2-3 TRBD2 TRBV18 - CASPPGLAGGPPDTQYF TGTGCCAGCCCGCCGGGACTAGCGGGGGGGCCCCCAGATACGCAGTATTTT
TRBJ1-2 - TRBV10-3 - CAISPLPFRQSLYGYTF TGTGCCATCAGCCCCCTACCCTTTAGACAGAGCCTCTATGGCTACACCTTC
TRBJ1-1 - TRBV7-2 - CAGSWHGGQAFF TGTGCCGGCAGCTGGCACGGGGGGCAGGCTTTCTTT
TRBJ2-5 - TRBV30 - CAWRREGGAETQYF TGTGCCTGGAGAAGGGAAGGGGGGGCCGAGACCCAGTACTTC
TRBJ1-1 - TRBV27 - CASGHRDVNTEAFF TGTGCCAGCGGCCACAGGGACGTGAACACTGAAGCTTTCTTT
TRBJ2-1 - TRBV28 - CASNRRAGLPYNEQFF TGTGCCAGCAACCGGAGGGCAGGACTACCATACAATGAGCAGTTCTTC
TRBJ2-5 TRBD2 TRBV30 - CAWSGLAGESETQYF TGTGCCTGGAGTGGGTTAGCGGGGGAGAGCGAGACCCAGTACTTC
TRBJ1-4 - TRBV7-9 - CASSVKGGGNEKLFF TGTGCCAGCAGCGTCAAGGGGGGGGGAAATGAAAAACTGTTTTTT
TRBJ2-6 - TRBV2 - CASSGGRSGANVLTF TGTGCCAGCAGTGGGGGGCGCTCTGGGGCCAACGTCCTGACTTTC
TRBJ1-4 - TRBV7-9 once CASSLQGSEKLFF TGTGCCAGCAGCCTACAGGGAAGTGAAAAACTGTTTTTT
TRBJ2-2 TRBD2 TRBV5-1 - CASSSTGTSGGRAGELFF TGCGCCAGCAGTTCTACCGGGACTAGCGGGGGAAGAGCCGGGGAGCTGTTTTTT
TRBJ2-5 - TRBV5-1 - CASSFLSQETQYF TGCGCCAGCAGTTTTTTGAGCCAAGAGACCCAGTACTTC
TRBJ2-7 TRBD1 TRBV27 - CASSLQDPRQGAPSYEQYF TGTGCCAGCAGTTTACAAGACCCTCGACAGGGGGCCCCATCCTACGAGCAGTACTTC
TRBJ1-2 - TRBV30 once CAWSQWSGGYTF TGTGCCTGGAGCCAATGGAGCGGTGGCTACACCTTC
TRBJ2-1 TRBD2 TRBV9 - CASSVAGTSGNEQFF TGTGCCAGCAGCGTAGCTGGGACTAGCGGCAATGAGCAGTTCTTC
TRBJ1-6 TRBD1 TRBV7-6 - CASSYRGAFYSPLHF TGTGCCAGCAGCTACAGGGGGGCATTTTATTCACCCCTCCACTTT
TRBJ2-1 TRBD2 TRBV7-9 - CASSYGLAANEQFF TGTGCCAGCAGTTACGGACTAGCCGCTAATGAGCAGTTCTTC
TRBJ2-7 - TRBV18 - CASSPRLRSSQYF TGTGCCAGCTCACCACGTCTCCGGAGTTCGCAGTACTTC
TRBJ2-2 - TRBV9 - CASSGGTLNTGELFF TGTGCCAGCAGCGGCGGTACTTTGAACACCGGGGAGCTGTTTTTT
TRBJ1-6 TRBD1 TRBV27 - CASSLGSGTGSSPLHF TGTGCCAGCAGTTTAGGTTCGGGGACAGGGTCCTCACCCCTCCACTTT
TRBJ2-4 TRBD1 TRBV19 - CASSSGTGGFAKNIQYF TGTGCCAGTAGCTCCGGGACAGGGGGGTTTGCCAAAAACATTCAGTACTTC
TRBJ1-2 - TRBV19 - CASSPVGGYGYTF TGTGCCAGTAGTCCCGTGGGAGGCTATGGCTACACCTTC
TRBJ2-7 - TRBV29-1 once CSVEGTDSYEQYF TGCAGCGTTGAAGGGACAGATTCCTACGAGCAGTACTTC
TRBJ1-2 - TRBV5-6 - CASSGWTADGYTF TGTGCCAGCAGCGGATGGACAGCTGATGGCTACACCTTC
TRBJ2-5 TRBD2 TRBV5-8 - CASSSVPVGGETQYF TGTGCCAGCAGCTCGGTCCCCGTCGGGGGGGAGACCCAGTACTTC
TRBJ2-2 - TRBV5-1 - CASSLDARGTGELFF TGCGCCAGCAGCTTGGATGCTAGGGGCACCGGGGAGCTGTTTTTT
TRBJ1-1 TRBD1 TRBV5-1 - CASKRQGELSTEAFF TGCGCCAGCAAGAGACAGGGGGAGTTGAGCACTGAAGCTTTCTTT
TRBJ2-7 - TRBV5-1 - CASSLGAARSYEQYF TGCGCCAGCAGCTTAGGGGCGGCCAGATCCTACGAGCAGTACTTC
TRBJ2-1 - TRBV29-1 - CSVLRGGSSYNEQFF TGCAGCGTTCTCAGGGGTGGAAGCTCCTACAATGAGCAGTTCTTC
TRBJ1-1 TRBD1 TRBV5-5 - CASSPGQGNTEAFF TGTGCCAGCAGCCCGGGACAGGGGAACACTGAAGCTTTCTTT
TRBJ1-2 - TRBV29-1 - CSVLNRDGYTF TGCAGCGTTTTAAACAGGGATGGCTACACCTTC
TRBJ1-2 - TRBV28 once CASSLARGGYTF TGTGCCAGCAGTTTAGCGAGGGGGGGCTACACCTTC
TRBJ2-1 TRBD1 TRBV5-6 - CASSFFRGQGEHNEQFF TGTGCCAGCAGCTTCTTCCGGGGACAGGGAGAACACAATGAGCAGTTCTTC
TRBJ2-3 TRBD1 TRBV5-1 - CASSLGQVTDTQYF TGCGCCAGCAGCTTAGGACAGGTCACAGATACGCAGTATTTT
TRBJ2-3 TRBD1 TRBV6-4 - CASSESGTGGPDTQYF TGTGCCAGCAGTGAGTCCGGGACAGGGGGGCCAGATACGCAGTATTTT
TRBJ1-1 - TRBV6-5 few CASSYAGGIIGEAFF TGTGCCAGCAGTTACGCGGGGGGCATAATAGGTGAAGCTTTCTTT
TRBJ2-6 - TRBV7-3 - CASSLGHSGANVLTF TGTGCCAGCAGCCTAGGACACTCTGGGGCCAACGTCCTGACTTTC
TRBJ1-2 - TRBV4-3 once CASSQDVGGRLSLYGYTF TGCGCCAGCAGCCAAGACGTGGGGGGGCGGTTATCTCTCTATGGCTACACCTTC
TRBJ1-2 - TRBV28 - CASSLAVNYGYTF TGTGCCAGCAGTTTGGCGGTTAACTATGGCTACACCTTC
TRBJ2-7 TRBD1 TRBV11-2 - CASSITTGTPYEQYF TGTGCCAGCAGCATTACGACAGGGACCCCCTACGAGCAGTACTTC